This T cell receptor (beta chain) derives from a study of spatial heterogeneity in lung cancer. In this sample, this clonotype turned up many times. Its antigen is still unknown. Stated time point: sample taken at primary tumor resection. Material for sequencing was whole RNA from tumor, nontumor lung or frozen PBMC, left unsorted. TCRdb processed the 5' RACE reads anew with MiXCR; each CDR3 protein has one entry. Of some 100,000 distinct CDR3 sequences in the sample, around 4.8% were seen once. Findings and limits, study-wide: Within tumors, counts of expanded alpha and beta TCRs tracked tumor mutation counts.

The CDR3 length is 15 residues. Germline assignment: CDR1 LGHNA and CDR2 YNFKEQ. Trimming cost V 0 bases and J 6 bases; bases outside gene matches: 7. This TCR was sampled from a male donor with early-stage non-small cell lung cancer. The chain joins TRBV4-2 to TRBJ2-7, with 8 nucleotides matching TRBD1. The sample in question was lung tumor tissue, obtained at surgery. CDR3 protein: CASSQDWQGAIEQYF. The CDR3 DNA reads TGTGCCAGCAGCCAAGATTGGCAGGGGGCGATCGAGCAGTACTTC.